This record looks at one T cell receptor (beta chain) sequence and its context. Libraries were prepared by immunoSEQ multiplex PCR; TCRdb keeps only in-frame clonotypes and omits some of them. The repertoire holds approximately 97,000 clones, with approximately 86% as singletons. This sample is part of a study of control samples from healthy donors and cancer patients. Germline values: CDR1 LNHNV, CDR2 YYDKDF (reference sequence). The CDR3 spans 16 residues. The V and J ends lost 1 base and 2 bases, in that order; junction bases with no gene match: 3. The chain recombines TRBV15 with TRBJ2-7; 12 bases are shared with TRBD2. This receptor was taken from a man aged 25 to 40 in good health. Sequences were obtained from blood. DNA for the CDR3: TGTGCCACCAGCAGAGTTCGGACTAGCGGGACCTACGAGCAGTACTTC. Protein: CATSRVRTSGTYEQYF.